The rows below give T cell receptor beta chains drawn from one sample of a study of blood T cell repertoires in COVID-19. Only in-frame clones appear in the TCRdb table, and some are missing; sequencing was by immunoSEQ multiplex PCR. The sample includes about 250,000 clones, approximately 91% of them seen just once. Sequenced input: peripheral blood. These receptors all stem from a middle-aged woman who had recovered from COVID-19. CDR3s include the opening cysteine and the closing phenylalanine or tryptophan. A D gene is named only where the DNA matches it firmly. Clone size is shown for a subset of rows, as once, few, many or a class of expanded clone.

clone_size d_call j_call v_call cdr3_nt cdr3_aa
- - TRBJ2-2 TRBV29-1 TGCAGCGTTGGGGCGGGCACCGGGGAGCTGTTTTTT CSVGAGTGELFF
- TRBD2 TRBJ2-1 TRBV27 TGTGCCAGCACTCCGGGACTAGCCTACAATGAGCAGTTCTTC CASTPGLAYNEQFF
- TRBD2 TRBJ2-1 TRBV2 TGTGCCAGCAGTGGTCCGCGGGAGACGGCCTACAATGAGCAGTTCTTC CASSGPRETAYNEQFF
- TRBD2 TRBJ2-5 TRBV5-1 TGCGCCAGCACACCGGGACTAGCGGGAGAGACCCAGTACTTC CASTPGLAGETQYF
once TRBD1 TRBJ1-2 TRBV19 TGTGCCAGTAGTTCCCCCGGGACAGGGTGGATGGTTTTCGGCTACACCTTC CASSSPGTGWMVFGYTF
- - TRBJ2-2 TRBV6-5 TGTGCCAGCAGTTACCGAGGTCCCGGGGAGCTGTTTTTT CASSYRGPGELFF
- - TRBJ2-1 TRBV3-1/TRBV3-2 TGTGCCAGCAGCCCTCGCAGCGGGCGGCAGTTCTTC CASSPRSGRQFF
- - TRBJ1-2 TRBV27 TGTGCCAGCAGTTTACGGCGGGCACGCGGCTACACCTTC CASSLRRARGYTF
- - TRBJ2-1 TRBV5-1 TGCGCCAGCAGCTTGGATCCCCGCGGGGGCGGTGAGCAGTTCTTC CASSLDPRGGGEQFF
- TRBD2 TRBJ2-1 TRBV5-8 TGTGCCAGCAGCTTGGCCGCCACTAGCGGGAGGATCGGGGATGAGCAGTTCTTC CASSLAATSGRIGDEQFF
- TRBD1 TRBJ2-7 TRBV5-1 TGCGCCAGCAGCTTGGTACAGGGGGTCTCCTACGAGCAGTACTTC CASSLVQGVSYEQYF
- - TRBJ1-2 TRBV27 TGTGCCAGCAGTTTTAGCATGAGGTATGGCTACACCTTC CASSFSMRYGYTF
- TRBD1 TRBJ2-7 TRBV28 TGTGCCAGCAGTAATTACAGGGGCCACGAGCAGTACTTC CASSNYRGHEQYF
- TRBD1 TRBJ2-5 TRBV19 TGTGCCAGTAGGGTGACAGGGGCCGCCCAAGAGACCCAGTACTTC CASRVTGAAQETQYF
- - TRBJ1-1 TRBV29-1 TGCAGTTCGATGGGTCGGACAGAAGACACTGAAGCTTTCTTT CSSMGRTEDTEAFF
- - TRBJ2-1 TRBV21-1 TGTGCCAGCAGCAAATCTAAGGAGTCGGCCTACAATGAGCAGTTCTTC CASSKSKESAYNEQFF
- - TRBJ1-5 TRBV27 TGTGCCAGCAGTCCCCGTGTAGACAATAGCAATCAGCCCCAGCATTTT CASSPRVDNSNQPQHF
- TRBD1 TRBJ1-4 TRBV6-6 TGTGCCAGCAGTACCACAGGGGGTACTAGGGAAAAACTGTTTTTT CASSTTGGTREKLFF
- TRBD1 TRBJ2-6 TRBV6-6 TGTGCCAGCAGTCCGGGACAGGGGGCGTTCTGGGCCAACGTCCTGACTTTC CASSPGQGAFWANVLTF
- TRBD2 TRBJ2-1 TRBV15 TGTGCCACCAGTACCAGCGGGGCTTCCTACAATGAGCAGTTCTTC CATSTSGASYNEQFF
- TRBD1 TRBJ2-4 TRBV4-2 TGTGCCAGCAGCCAAGACCCTCGACAGGGCTTTTCCATTCAGTACTTC CASSQDPRQGFSIQYF
- - TRBJ1-3 TRBV27 TGTGCCAGCAGTTCCTCCTGGGGGGGGCCCGGAAACACCATATATTTT CASSSSWGGPGNTIYF
- TRBD1 TRBJ2-2 TRBV3-1/TRBV3-2 TGTGCCAGCAGCCAGACCGGGACAGGGAACACCGGGGAGCTGTTTTTT CASSQTGTGNTGELFF
- TRBD2 TRBJ2-1 TRBV5-1 TGCGCCAGCAGCTTAACGACTAGCGGGTTCTACAATGAGCAGTTCTTC CASSLTTSGFYNEQFF
- TRBD2 TRBJ2-1 TRBV4-2 TGTGCCAGCAGCCAAGAATCTAGCGGGACCAGCTCCTACAATGAGCAGTTCTTC CASSQESSGTSSYNEQFF
- - TRBJ1-2 TRBV7-2 TGTGCCAGCAGCTTAGGCGTGGCGGGGGTATATTACGGCTACACCTTC CASSLGVAGVYYGYTF
- - TRBJ2-7 TRBV28 TGTGCCAGCAGAAATAGGGACAAACAGTACTTC CASRNRDKQYF
once - TRBJ1-6 TRBV6-5 TGTGCCAGCAGTCCTACAGGGACGGGTTCACCCCTCCACTTT CASSPTGTGSPLHF
few - TRBJ2-1 TRBV11-3 TGTGCCAGCAGCTTAGGTGGTCCAGGTCACAATGAGCAGTTCTTC CASSLGGPGHNEQFF
- TRBD2 TRBJ2-2 TRBV6-6 TGTGCCAGCAGGCAGCGGGAAGCCACCGGGGAGCTGTTTTTT CASRQREATGELFF
once - TRBJ1-5 TRBV16 TGTGCCAGCAGCCAATCGGACAGAGGTCAGCCCCAGCATTTT CASSQSDRGQPQHF
- - TRBJ2-3 TRBV20-1 TGCAGTGCTAGGGGGCGGGAATGGGCCCATTTT CSARGREWAHF
- - TRBJ2-7 TRBV20-1 TGCAGTGGAGGGGGAGACTACGAGCAGTACTTC CSGGGDYEQYF
- TRBD2 TRBJ2-1 TRBV6-1 TGTGCCAGCAGTCCCGGACTAGCGGGAGAGCAGTTCTTC CASSPGLAGEQFF
- - TRBJ2-1 TRBV4-1 TGCGCCAGCAGCCAAGATAGCGCCCCGTTGTATGAGCAGTTCTTC CASSQDSAPLYEQFF
- - TRBJ2-5 TRBV2 TGTGCCAGCAGTGTGGGCAGCCAAGAGACCCAGTACTTC CASSVGSQETQYF
- - TRBJ1-5 TRBV19 TGTGCCAGCGAGTACGGGAGTGCCCTGGAGCCCCAGCATTTT CASEYGSALEPQHF
- - TRBJ1-6 TRBV5-4 TGTGCCAGCAGCTTGGACAGGACTAATTCACCCCTCCACTTT CASSLDRTNSPLHF
- TRBD2 TRBJ2-7 TRBV7-3 TGTGCCAGCAGCTTATTCCTTAGGTGGGCAAGCGGGAGGGACTCCTACGAGCAGTACTTC CASSLFLRWASGRDSYEQYF
- TRBD1 TRBJ2-7 TRBV6-1 TGTGCCAGCAGTGAAGCGCAGCCGGACAGGACCGGCAACCAGCAGTACTTC CASSEAQPDRTGNQQYF
- - TRBJ1-1 TRBV7-9 TGTGCCAGCAGCCCGCGGGAGAGCACTGAAGCTTTCTTT CASSPRESTEAFF
- TRBD1 TRBJ1-4 TRBV2 TGTGCCAGCAGTGAGGGGACAGGGCAGGAAAAACTGTTTTTT CASSEGTGQEKLFF
- - TRBJ2-1 TRBV30 TGTGCCTGGAGCCTATCCCTATACAATGAGCAGTTCTTC CAWSLSLYNEQFF
- TRBD2 TRBJ2-7 TRBV4-2 TGTGCCAGCAGCCAAGAGTCTCGGACTAGCGGGTTTTATCCCTACGAGCAGTACTTC CASSQESRTSGFYPYEQYF
- TRBD1 TRBJ1-5 TRBV2 TGTGCCAGCTCGCAGGGGGTGGGCAATCAGCCCCAGCATTTT CASSQGVGNQPQHF
- TRBD1 TRBJ2-3 TRBV6-5 TGTGCGATCTCTTCAGGGGGAGGCACAGATACGCAGTATTTT CAISSGGGTDTQYF
- - TRBJ1-3 TRBV10-3 TGTGCCATCAGTGAGTCGCAGGGACTTACCTCTGGAAACACCATATATTTT CAISESQGLTSGNTIYF
- TRBD1 TRBJ2-7 TRBV6-5 TGTGCCAGCAGCGGCAGGGGGCTCTACGAGCAGTACTTC CASSGRGLYEQYF
- - TRBJ2-1 TRBV24-1 TGTGCCACCATGGCAGGACAGACAAGCAATGAGCAGTTCTTC CATMAGQTSNEQFF
- - TRBJ1-2 TRBV10-3 TGTGCCACGAATGGGGCAGAGTATGGCTACACCTTC CATNGAEYGYTF
- TRBD2 TRBJ2-1 TRBV24-1 TGTGCCACCAGTGACCCACTAGCGGGAGGAAGCTACAATGAGCAGTTCTTC CATSDPLAGGSYNEQFF
- TRBD2 TRBJ2-1 TRBV19 TGTGCCAGTAGTCTCGGACTAGCGGGAGGCAATTACAATGAGCAGTTCTTC CASSLGLAGGNYNEQFF